The rows below give T cell receptor beta chains drawn from one sample of a study of type 1 regulatory T cells. Their specific antigens are unknown. TCRdb reanalysed the reads using MiXCR and keeps one entry per CDR3 protein. The table shows over 14,000 distinct CDR3 sequences, with roughly an eighth occurring only once. Sequenced sample: cultured T cells, either the whole culture or a sorted T cell fraction (not recorded which). The source of these receptors is a human donor in good health. The CDR3 runs from the conserved cysteine through the conserved F or W. The D gene is left open where the match is weak. The size field is filled for only some rows; it gives once, few, many or a size class.

j_call clone_size d_call v_call cdr3_nt cdr3_aa
TRBJ1-5 few - TRBV7-9 TGTGCCAGCAGCTTAGGGACCATTCCCAATCAGCCCCAGCATTTT CASSLGTIPNQPQHF
TRBJ2-7 few TRBD2 TRBV18 TGTGCCAGCTCAGAAGGGACTAGCAATGAGCAGTACTTC CASSEGTSNEQYF
TRBJ2-2 many - TRBV5-6 TGTGCCAGCAGCTTCAGAGGGACTTACACCGGGGAGCTGTTTTTT CASSFRGTYTGELFF
TRBJ2-5 medium-sized - TRBV5-1 TGCGCCAGCAGCTGGTCGGGGACGGACGAGACCCAGTACTTC CASSWSGTDETQYF
TRBJ2-5 many TRBD2 TRBV11-2 TGTGCCAGCAGCTCATTGTGGGGGGGTCTCCAAGAGACCCAGTACTTC CASSSLWGGLQETQYF
TRBJ2-7 - TRBD1 TRBV5-1 TGCGCCAGCAGCAAAGACAGGGGCCTCGGCGAGCAGTACTTC CASSKDRGLGEQYF
TRBJ2-3 many - TRBV3-1 TGTGCCAGCAGCCAAGATCCGGGGAGTACGTATACGCAGTATTTT CASSQDPGSTYTQYF
TRBJ2-1 many - TRBV11-1 TGTGCCAGCAGATTAGGGTGGAGCTCCTACAATGAGCAGTTCTTC CASRLGWSSYNEQFF
TRBJ2-7 many TRBD2 TRBV3-1 TGTGCCAGCAGCCAGACTAGCGCCGAGCAGTACTTC CASSQTSAEQYF
TRBJ2-7 many - TRBV29-1 TGCAGCGTTACCTCGACTAGTTACCCTCTCGAGCAGTACTTC CSVTSTSYPLEQYF
TRBJ2-3 many TRBD1 TRBV5-1 TGCGCCAGCAGCCACGATGGACAGGGAACAGATACGCAGTATTTT CASSHDGQGTDTQYF
TRBJ2-1 few TRBD2 TRBV20-1 TGCAGTGCTAGAGAGACCGGGTCCGGGAGGTGGAATGAGCAGTTCTTC CSARETGSGRWNEQFF
TRBJ2-3 - TRBD2 TRBV4-3 TGCGCCAGCAGCCAAGTGAAGGGACTAGCGGGAGGTAACACAGATACGCAGTATTTT CASSQVKGLAGGNTDTQYF
TRBJ2-7 many - TRBV7-2 TGTGCCAGCAGCCTTCTCAGGGGTGAGCGGGAGCAGTACTTC CASSLLRGEREQYF
TRBJ2-1 few - TRBV10-3 TGTGCCACCGAGAAGGGGTCTGAGCAGTTCTTC CATEKGSEQFF
TRBJ2-2 medium-sized - TRBV5-1 TGCGCCAGCAGCTTGTACCCAGGGTCGACCGGGGAGCTGTTTTTT CASSLYPGSTGELFF
TRBJ1-2 many - TRBV19 TGTGCCAGTCGCCCAACCGGGATTCACCGCTACACCTTC CASRPTGIHRYTF
TRBJ2-7 many TRBD1 TRBV4-3 TGCGCCAGCAGCCAAGTCGCGACAGGGGCCTACGAGCAGTACTTC CASSQVATGAYEQYF
TRBJ2-1 many TRBD2 TRBV9 TGTGCCAGCAGCCTCGCCGGGACTAGCGGCCTCAATGAGCAGTTCTTC CASSLAGTSGLNEQFF
TRBJ2-7 few TRBD2 TRBV18 TGTGCCAGCTCACCAAAGCGGGAGAACGAGCAGTACTTC CASSPKRENEQYF
TRBJ2-1 many TRBD2 TRBV9 TGTGCCAGCAGCGGGGGACTAGGTAATGAGCAGTTCTTC CASSGGLGNEQFF
TRBJ1-4 - - TRBV6-5 TGTGCCAGCAGTTCCGGGACGGATGAAAAACTGTTTTTT CASSSGTDEKLFF
TRBJ2-1 few - TRBV6-1 TGTGCCAGCAACCAATGGGACAATGAGCAGTTCTTC CASNQWDNEQFF
TRBJ1-4 once TRBD1 TRBV5-1 TGCGCCAGCAGCTACGGGACAGCGAATGAAAAACTGTTTTTT CASSYGTANEKLFF
TRBJ2-5 many TRBD2 TRBV7-6 TGTGCCAGCAGCACCGGGACTAGCGGGAGGGCCCGGGAGACCCAGTACTTC CASSTGTSGRARETQYF
TRBJ2-7 medium-sized - TRBV29-1 TGCAGCGTTGTAGGGGCAAGTCTCGAGCAGTACTTC CSVVGASLEQYF
TRBJ2-2 - - TRBV9 TGTGCCAGCAGCGTAGCACCGGGGGAAACCGGGGAGCTGTTTTTT CASSVAPGETGELFF
TRBJ2-2 - - TRBV7-2 TGTGCCAGCAGCCCAGGGGTGGGGGCCGGGGAGCTGTTTTTT CASSPGVGAGELFF
TRBJ1-3 many - TRBV4-2 TGTGCCAGCAGCCAAGAGTCGCAGGCCGGAAACACCATATATTTT CASSQESQAGNTIYF
TRBJ2-6 many - TRBV7-8 TGTGCCAGCAGGGTCTCTGGGGCCAACGTCCTGACTTTC CASRVSGANVLTF
TRBJ1-1 many - TRBV18 TGTGCCAGCTCACCACAGACGGACACTGAAGCTTTCTTT CASSPQTDTEAFF
TRBJ1-4 many - TRBV28 TGTGCCAGCACCCAAGCGGATGAAAAACTGTTTTTT CASTQADEKLFF
TRBJ1-5 - - TRBV3-1 TGTGCCAGCAGCCCGGACAAATATCAGCCCCAGCATTTT CASSPDKYQPQHF
TRBJ2-1 - TRBD1 TRBV29-1 TGCAGCGTTCCCCAGGGGGCCGGCTCCTACAATGAGCAGTTCTTC CSVPQGAGSYNEQFF
TRBJ1-3 few TRBD1 TRBV29-1 TGCAGCGTCATAGACAGGGCTGGAAACACCATATATTTT CSVIDRAGNTIYF
TRBJ2-3 many - TRBV7-9 TGTGCCAGCAGCTCCTCCTACACAGATACGCAGTATTTT CASSSSYTDTQYF
TRBJ1-4 - - TRBV6-1 TGTGCCAGCAGGGACGGACAGCTCGAAAAACTGTTTTTT CASRDGQLEKLFF
TRBJ2-1 medium-sized - TRBV19 TGTGCCAGTAGCCGGTCAAACGCCGTCGTTGGTGAGCAGTTCTTC CASSRSNAVVGEQFF
TRBJ2-2 - - TRBV6-2/TRBV6-3 TGTGCCAGCAGTTTAACGGCCGGGGAGCTGTTTTTT CASSLTAGELFF
TRBJ1-6 many - TRBV12-3/TRBV12-4 TGTGCCAGCAGTTCCGCGGTCGGTAATTCACCCCTCCACTTT CASSSAVGNSPLHF
TRBJ2-7 many TRBD2 TRBV28 TGTGCCAGCAGTGCCGGGACTAGCGGGGCCTACGAGCAGTACTTC CASSAGTSGAYEQYF
TRBJ2-1 - TRBD1 TRBV5-1 TGCGCCAGCAGCCCGTCTGGGACAGACTACAATGAGCAGCTCTTC CASSPSGTDYNEQLF
TRBJ2-1 few TRBD1 TRBV7-8 TGTGCCAGCAGCTTAAGGGACAGGGATTTCAATGAGCAGTTCTTC CASSLRDRDFNEQFF
TRBJ1-1 many - TRBV7-9 TGTGCCAGCAGCTTAGAAGGGGACACTGAAGCTTTCTTT CASSLEGDTEAFF
TRBJ1-1 many TRBD1 TRBV5-1 TGCGCCAGCAGCATGACAGGGGGAAGCACTGAAGCTTTCTTT CASSMTGGSTEAFF
TRBJ2-3 few TRBD2 TRBV7-9 TGTGCCAGCAGTAGCGGGAGAGGATGGGGAACAGATACGCAGTATTTT CASSSGRGWGTDTQYF
TRBJ2-2 many - TRBV2 TGTGCCAGCAGGGGGGGGCGGAACACCGGGGAGCTGTTTTTT CASRGGRNTGELFF
TRBJ1-1 many TRBD1 TRBV12-3/TRBV12-4 TGTGCCAGCAGTCTCCGGACAGGGCAGGACACTGAAGCTTTCTTT CASSLRTGQDTEAFF
TRBJ2-3 few TRBD2 TRBV12-3/TRBV12-4 TGTGCCAGCAGATTTAGCGGGAGTTCGGATACGCAGTATTTT CASRFSGSSDTQYF
TRBJ2-5 - TRBD1 TRBV5-1 TGCGCCAGCAGCCTAAACCCAGGGGGCGCATCGGAGGAGACCCAGTACTTC CASSLNPGGASEETQYF
TRBJ2-2 few - TRBV7-6 TGTGCCAGCAGCTTCAGCGGAGCGAACACCGGGGAGCCGTTTTTT CASSFSGANTGEPFF
TRBJ2-1 - - TRBV9 TGTGCCAGCAGCTCCCTCGGGGGTCCCCCCAATGAGCAGTTCTTC CASSSLGGPPNEQFF
TRBJ2-1 many - TRBV9 TGTGCCAGCAGCCCCCGTGTGGTGGTCTCCTACAATGAGCAGTTCTTC CASSPRVVVSYNEQFF
TRBJ2-1 once TRBD1 TRBV19 TGTGCCAGTAGTATTCTCCCGGGACAGGGGGCAAATGAGCAGTTCTTC CASSILPGQGANEQFF
TRBJ1-1 few - TRBV5-1 TGCGCCAGCAGCTTGGATGGGGCGGTGCCTGAAGCTTTCTTT CASSLDGAVPEAFF
TRBJ2-3 many TRBD2 TRBV9 TGTGCCAGCAGCCCCCTGGTTAGCGGGGCAGATACGCAGTATTTT CASSPLVSGADTQYF
TRBJ1-5 - - TRBV19 TGTGCCAGTATTCCCTCCTCCGGCCAGCCCCAGCATTTT CASIPSSGQPQHF
TRBJ2-1 few TRBD2 TRBV5-1 TGCGCCAGCAGCTTGGTAGCGGGAGGGTACAATGAGCAGTTCTTC CASSLVAGGYNEQFF
TRBJ1-3 many - TRBV18 TGTGCCAGCTCACCAGGACGCTCTGGAAACACCATATATTTT CASSPGRSGNTIYF